These T cell receptor beta chains were read from a single sample in a study of tumor-infiltrating lymphocytes in oesophageal squamous cell carcinoma. From the PCR reads, TCRdb called clonotypes with MiXCR, one entry per CDR3 protein. The data show some 7,100 distinct CDR3 sequences, less than 20% seen once. Sequenced: blood. These receptors were obtained from a male donor with esophageal squamous cell carcinoma. Each CDR3 is given with its conserved first and last residue. A D gene is named only where the DNA matches it firmly. Clone size is given for some rows only: seen once, a few or many times, or a class if the clone is expanded.

TRBV12-3/TRBV12-4	TRBJ2-1	TRBD2	medium-sized	TGTGCCAGCAGACTAGCGGGGATCTTTTACAATGAGCAGTTCTTC	CASRLAGIFYNEQFF
TRBV5-6	TRBJ1-1	.	many	TGTGCCAGCAGCTTGAGCGGGATCACTGAAGCTTTCTTT	CASSLSGITEAFF
TRBV12-3/TRBV12-4	TRBJ1-2	.	many	TGTGCCAGCAGTCCCTCTTTTAAAGGGGCAAGTACCTATGGCTACACCTTC	CASSPSFKGASTYGYTF
TRBV12-3/TRBV12-4	TRBJ2-7	.	many	TGTGCCAGCACCAGGTCAAGCTCCTACGAGCAGTACTTC	CASTRSSSYEQYF
TRBV19	TRBJ2-3	.	many	TGTGCCAGTAGAATGAACGGGTTCACAGATACGCAGTATTTT	CASRMNGFTDTQYF
TRBV7-9	TRBJ1-1	.	medium-sized	TGTGCCAGCAGCTTTGACACGAGGAACACTGAAGCTTTCTTT	CASSFDTRNTEAFF
TRBV5-1	TRBJ2-7	TRBD1	few	TGCGCCAGCAGCCAAGGGACAGGGTACGAGCAGTACTTC	CASSQGTGYEQYF
TRBV20-1	TRBJ1-5	.	few	TGCAGTGCTAGCGGACAAGCATCGCTAAGCGGGGATCAGCCCCAGCATTTT	CSASGQASLSGDQPQHF
TRBV4-1	TRBJ1-2	TRBD1	.	TGCGCCAGCAGCCAGGGACAGGTCAACAACTATGGCTACACCTTC	CASSQGQVNNYGYTF
TRBV10-2	TRBJ2-1	.	medium-sized	TGCGCCAGCAGTGAGAGGGGCAGGGCAAATTACAATGAGCAGTTCTTC	CASSERGRANYNEQFF
TRBV7-9	TRBJ2-5	.	large	TGTGCCAGCAGCGTCCGGGACACGGGCAAAGAGACCCAGTACTTC	CASSVRDTGKETQYF
TRBV11-1	TRBJ2-7	TRBD1	many	TGTGCCAGCAGCCTCACCGGGACAGGGTCATACGAGCAGTACTTC	CASSLTGTGSYEQYF
TRBV6-1	TRBJ2-5	.	medium-sized	TGTGCCAGCAGTCCAAGTGCGGGCCGCCTGGAGACCCAGTACTTC	CASSPSAGRLETQYF
TRBV14	TRBJ2-1	TRBD2	.	TGTGCCAGCAGGTCCGCGGGGGACAATGAGCAGTTCTTC	CASRSAGDNEQFF
TRBV5-1	TRBJ2-2	.	many	TGCGCCAGCAGCTTTTCGGGGGTTAATACCGGGGAGCTGTTTTTT	CASSFSGVNTGELFF